This record looks at one T cell receptor (beta chain) sequence and its context. Antigen unknown. The length of the CDR3 is 12 residues. Germline values: CDR1 SQVTM, CDR2 ANQGSEA. V was clipped by 6 bases and J by 7 bases, with 15 bases between them. This record comes from a study of post-analysis software for immune sequencing data. The library was made from cDNA and included unique molecular identifiers. Using its own MiXCR run on the PCR reads, TCRdb lists one record per CDR3 protein. The profile shows roughly 410,000 distinct CDR3 sequences, roughly 30% of them singletons. Regarding the study as a whole: Five or six TRBV segments, TRBV5-6, TRBV5-1 and TRBV20-1 among them, were found more frequent in patients than controls.

Source material: blood. The chain combines TRBV29-1 with TRBJ1-1; tentatively, D is TRBD1 (5 bases). The receptor's source is a girl under 18 with multiple sclerosis. CDR3: CSVKKGEVEAFF. DNA for the CDR3: TGCAGCGTCAAAAAAGGGGAGGTTGAAGCTTTCTTT.